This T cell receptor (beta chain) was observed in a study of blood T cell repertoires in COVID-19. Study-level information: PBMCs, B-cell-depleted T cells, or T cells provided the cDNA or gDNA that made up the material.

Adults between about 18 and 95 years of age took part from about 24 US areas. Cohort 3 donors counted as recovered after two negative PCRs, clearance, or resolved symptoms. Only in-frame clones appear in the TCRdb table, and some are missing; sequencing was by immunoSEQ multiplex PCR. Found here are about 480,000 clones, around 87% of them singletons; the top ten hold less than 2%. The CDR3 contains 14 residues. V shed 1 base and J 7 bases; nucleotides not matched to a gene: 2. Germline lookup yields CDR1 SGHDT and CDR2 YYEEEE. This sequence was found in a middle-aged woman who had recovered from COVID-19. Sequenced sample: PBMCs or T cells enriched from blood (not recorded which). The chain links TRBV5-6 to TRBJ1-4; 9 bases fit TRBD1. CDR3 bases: TGTGCCAGCAGCTTGAGGACAGGGGTTGAAAAACTGTTTTTT. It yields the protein CASSLRTGVEKLFF.